This TCR beta chain originates from a study of shared clonotypes between healthy human individuals. At the level of the study: Three plates each covered CD4 naive and memory; CD8 naive two, CD8 memory one.

The naive CD8 fraction comprised CD45RO-negative cells positively selected for CCR7 and excluded terminally differentiated effector memory CD45RA+ cells. Sequencing used immunoSEQ multiplex PCR; TCRdb keeps in-frame clones, though not all of them. The sample holds about 2.1 million clones, 90% to 95% seen once. Per the germline V gene, CDR1 is MNHEY and CDR2 is SMNVEV (reference sequence). CDR3 size: 14 residues. V trimming: 6 bases; J trimming: 5 bases; junction bases outside the gene matches: 9. The chain couples TRBV27 to TRBJ2-7; 8 bases line up with TRBD1. The source material was naive CD8+ T cells from PBMCs. The receptor was isolated from a man in his late teens or twenties in good health. Some clones in this sample may be carry-over from other donors' samples. CDR3 DNA: TGTGCCAGCAGCGAACGGACAGGGAACCACGAGCAGTACTTC. Translated, it gives CASSERTGNHEQYF.